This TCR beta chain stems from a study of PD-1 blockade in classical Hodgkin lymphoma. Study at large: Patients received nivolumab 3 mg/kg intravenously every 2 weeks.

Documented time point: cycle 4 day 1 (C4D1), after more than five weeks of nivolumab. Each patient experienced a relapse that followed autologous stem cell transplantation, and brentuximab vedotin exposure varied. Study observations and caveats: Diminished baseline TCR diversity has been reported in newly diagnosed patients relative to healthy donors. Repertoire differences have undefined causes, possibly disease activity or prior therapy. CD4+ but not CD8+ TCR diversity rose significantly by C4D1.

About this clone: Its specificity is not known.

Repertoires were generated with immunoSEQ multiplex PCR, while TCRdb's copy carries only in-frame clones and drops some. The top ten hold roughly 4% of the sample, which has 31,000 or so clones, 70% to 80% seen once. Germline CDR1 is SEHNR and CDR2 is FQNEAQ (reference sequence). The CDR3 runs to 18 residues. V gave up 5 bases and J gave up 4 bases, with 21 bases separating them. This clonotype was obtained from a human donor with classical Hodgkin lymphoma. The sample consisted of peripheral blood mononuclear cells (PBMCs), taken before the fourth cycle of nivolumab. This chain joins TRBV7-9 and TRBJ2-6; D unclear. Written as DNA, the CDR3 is TGTGCCAGCAGCACGCGCGGACCCGAAGTCAGCGGGGCCAACGTCCTGACTTTC. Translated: CASSTRGPEVSGANVLTF.